These 25 T cell receptor beta chains were sequenced from one sample in a study of blood T cell repertoires in COVID-19. TCRdb keeps only in-frame clones here, not all; method: immunoSEQ multiplex PCR. The table has approximately 190,000 clones, about 86% seen once. Sequencing input: peripheral blood. All receptors come from a man aged 25-45 years with active or convalescent COVID-19.

The gene calls are TRBV21-1 and TRBJ1-2; the table's D gene call, TRBD1, was not cross checked with the DNA. TRBV21-1 is marked as a pseudogene. This CDR3 region has 17 residues. The chain's CDR3 is CASSNALLGAANYGYTF. The CDR3 DNA is TGTGCCAGCAGCAATGCCCTCTTGGGGGCGGCTAACTATGGCTACACCTTC.

This chain joins TRBV27 and TRBJ2-2; D is perhaps TRBD2 (5 bases). Trimming pared 1 base from V and 3 bases from J, leaving 12 bases between. CDR1 is MNHEY and CDR2 is SMNVEV in the germline V gene (reference sequence). The CDR3 loop spans 16 amino acids. The CDR3 protein is CASSLYPGGDTGELFF. The CDR3, as DNA: TGTGCCAGCAGTTTATACCCAGGAGGCGACACCGGGGAGCTGTTTTTT.

The genes are TRBV2 and TRBJ1-4; 10 bases are shared with TRBD1. The germline V gene has CDR1 SNHLY and CDR2 FYNNEI. The CDR3 runs 14 residues. With 6 bases clipped from V and 5 bases from J, the junction kept 3 bases outside the gene matches. The CDR3 bases are TGTGCCAGCAGGGCGACAGGGGGCAATGAAAAACTGTTTTTT. Protein product: CASRATGGNEKLFF.

This chain joins TRBV7-2 and TRBJ1-5; the match to TRBD1 covers 7 bases. Germline values: CDR1 SGHTA, CDR2 FQGNSA. V was pared by 5 bases and J by 0 bases, with 4 bases of the junction left unmatched. The CDR3 consists of 15 residues. The CDR3 DNA reads as TGTGCCAGCAGCACAAACAGGGGTAGCAATCAGCCCCAGCATTTT. Protein product: CASSTNRGSNQPQHF.

The genes are TRBV19 and TRBJ1-5; a possible D gene is TRBD1 (5 bases). V dropped 3 bases and J dropped 4 bases, with 19 bases sitting between them. The CDR3 contains 17 residues. The germline V gene encodes CDR1 LNHDA and CDR2 SQIVND (reference sequence). CDR3 in amino acids: CASSMVRGGERNQPQHF. The CDR3 DNA reads as TGTGCCAGTAGTATGGTTAGGGGAGGGGAACGGAATCAGCCCCAGCATTTT.

This chain connects TRBV13 to TRBJ1-5; TRBD1 matches 8 bases. Germline CDR1 reads PRHDT; CDR2 reads FYEKMQ (reference sequence). Trimming at V came to 4 bases and at J to 6 bases, leaving 5 bases not matched to a gene. The CDR3 contains 14 residues. This chain's CDR3 is CASSSGQGSQPQHF. Written as DNA, the CDR3 is TGTGCCAGCAGCTCCGGACAGGGTAGTCAGCCCCAGCATTTT.

The V and J genes are TRBV29-1 and TRBJ2-2, with D perhaps matching TRBD1 (6 bases). Germline V gives CDR1 SQVTM, CDR2 ANQGSEA. This CDR3 is built from 12 residues. Trimming stripped 6 bases from V and 6 bases from J, with 11 bases between. CDR3 coding DNA: TGCAGCGTCCTACAGGGTCCCGGGGAGCTGTTTTTT. Translating gives CSVLQGPGELFF.

This clone was seen a few times. The V call is TRBV14, the J call TRBJ1-5; 9 bases align to TRBD1. With 3 bases clipped from V and 4 bases from J, the junction kept 10 bases outside the gene matches. Germline values: CDR1 SGHDN, CDR2 FVKESK. This CDR3 contains 17 residues. The CDR3 bases are TGTGCCAGCAGCCAGCTATTGGGGGACAGGGAGAATCAGCCCCAGCATTTT. Translating gives CASSQLLGDRENQPQHF.

The rearrangement uses TRBV30 and TRBJ1-6; D unclear. This CDR3 is built from 14 residues. The V end lost 2 bases, the J end lost 7 bases, and 12 bases lay between the germline ends. The germline V gene has CDR1 GTSNPN and CDR2 SVGIG (reference sequence). In DNA, the CDR3 is TGTGCCTGGAGTCCAGGCCAGGCGAATTCACCCCTCCACTTT. Amino acid sequence: CAWSPGQANSPLHF.

This clone was observed a handful of times. This chain joins TRBV3-1 (or the pseudogene TRBV3-2) and TRBJ2-2; TRBD2 matches 7 bases. Losses at the gene ends were 0 bases for V and 6 bases for J; bases not matched to a gene: 10. CDR3 length equals 17 residues. Germline CDR1 reads LGHDT; CDR2 reads YNNKEL (reference sequence). In nucleotides, the CDR3 is TGTGCCAGCAGCCAAGATCGGGGGACTACACAAGCCGGGGAGCTGTTTTTT. Translating gives CASSQDRGTTQAGELFF.

This rearrangement joins TRBV24-1 to TRBJ1-5; 7 bases match TRBD1. This CDR3 comprises 16 residues. J was trimmed by 2 bases and V by 3 bases; bases with no gene match: 6. Germline CDR1 reads KGHDR; CDR2 reads SFDVKD. The CDR3 spells CATSDPRTGGNQPQHF. CDR3 in DNA: TGTGCCACCAGTGATCCGAGGACAGGAGGCAATCAGCCCCAGCATTTT.

V usage is TRBV9 and J usage is TRBJ2-1; D is unresolved. The CDR3 loop spans 13 amino acids. Germline lookup yields CDR1 SGDLS and CDR2 YYNGEE. V was cut by 5 bases and J by 3 bases, with 9 bases left in between. The CDR3 is CASSRSYYNEQFF. The DNA of the CDR3 is TGTGCCAGCAGTCGTTCCTACTACAATGAGCAGTTCTTC.

The chain joins TRBV24-1 to TRBJ1-1; D is perhaps TRBD1 (5 bases). Germline-derived CDR1 and CDR2 are KGHDR and SFDVKD. V dropped 7 bases and J dropped 1 base, with 12 bases sitting between them. The length of the CDR3 is 14 residues. This CDR3 reads CATSGAAGNTEAFF. DNA for the CDR3: TGTGCCACCAGCGGGGCAGCGGGGAACACTGAAGCTTTCTTT.

V gene TRBV9 combines with J gene TRBJ2-1, with a tentative D call TRBD2 (6 bases). The germline V gene encodes CDR1 SGDLS and CDR2 YYNGEE. The CDR3 totals 18 residues. The ends were cut back, 3 bases at V and 0 bases at J, with 19 bases in the middle. The DNA for the CDR3 is TGTGCCAGCAGCGCCGTCCGGGGGAAACCCAGCTCCTACAATGAGCAGTTCTTC. Its translation: CASSAVRGKPSSYNEQFF.

The rearrangement uses TRBV6-5 and TRBJ1-4; D possibly corresponds to TRBD1 (5 bases). The CDR3 is made up of 14 amino acids. Germline CDR1 reads MNHEY; CDR2 reads SVGAGI. Trimming took off 6 bases at V and 6 bases at J, with 14 bases between the two ends. This chain's CDR3 is CASRPVGGYEKLFF. As DNA, the CDR3 is TGTGCCAGCAGGCCGGTGGGGGGATATGAAAAACTGTTTTTT.

The chain uses TRBV14 and TRBJ1-3; TRBD1 is a possible D gene (5 bases). The V gene's germline CDR1 is SGHDN and CDR2 FVKESK. Trimming took 4 bases from V and 0 from J, leaving 13 bases between them. The CDR3 has 16 residues. In DNA form, the CDR3 reads TGTGCCAGCAGCCCAACCGGGACTGACTCTGGAAACACCATATATTTT. Encoded protein: CASSPTGTDSGNTIYF.

The chain recombines TRBV24-1 with TRBJ1-5; D is possibly TRBD1 (5 bases). From germline, CDR1 is KGHDR and CDR2 SFDVKD. This CDR3 comprises 14 residues. The V gene lost 4 bases and the J gene lost 4 bases, with 10 bases spanning the gap. Here the CDR3 reads CATSEAGFNQPQHF. In DNA form, the CDR3 reads TGTGCCACCAGTGAGGCAGGGTTTAATCAGCCCCAGCATTTT.

J is TRBJ1-1 and V is TRBV6-6; the match to TRBD1 covers 8 bases. Looked up from germline, CDR1 is MNHNY and CDR2 is SVGAGI (reference sequence). CDR3 length equals 11 residues. For the CDR3, the DNA is TGTGCGACAGGGGCGAACACTGAAGCTTTCTTT. Its protein product is CATGANTEAFF.

The chain links TRBV28 to TRBJ2-7; possibly TRBD2 for D (5 bases). Germline lookup yields CDR1 MDHEN and CDR2 SYDVKM. The CDR3 totals 15 residues. The V and J ends lost 3 bases and 2 bases respectively, with 14 bases between them. The chain's CDR3 is CASSFMAGATYEQYF. Here the CDR3 DNA reads TGTGCCAGCAGTTTTATGGCGGGCGCGACCTACGAGCAGTACTTC.

The rearrangement uses TRBV30 and TRBJ2-7; TRBD1 aligns across 9 bases. The germline V gene has CDR1 GTSNPN and CDR2 SVGIG (reference sequence). The V segment lost 2 bases and the J segment 3 bases; nucleotides outside the gene matches: 11. This CDR3 is built from 16 residues. CDR3 sequence reads: CAWSKGQTGGVYEQYF. CDR3 in DNA: TGTGCCTGGAGTAAGGGGCAGACAGGGGGGGTCTACGAGCAGTACTTC. Drawing the rest from reference TRBV30 and TRBJ2-7, the complete variable domain is SQTIHQWPATLVQPVGSPLSLECTVEGTSNPNLYWYRQAAGRGLQLLFYSVGIGQISSEVPQNLSASRPQDRQFILSSKKLLLSDSGFYLCAWSKGQTGGVYEQYFGPGTRLTVT.

V usage is TRBV7-9 and J usage is TRBJ2-5; 9 bases map to TRBD1. The CDR3 extends over 15 amino acids. Trimming at V came to 7 bases and at J to 3 bases, leaving 9 bases not matched to a gene. Germline lookup yields CDR1 SEHNR and CDR2 FQNEAQ (reference sequence). The CDR3 loop reads CASKVTGGKKETQYF. CDR3 DNA: TGTGCCAGCAAAGTAACAGGGGGCAAGAAAGAGACCCAGTACTTC.

The gene calls are TRBV5-1 and TRBJ2-1, with TRBD2 matching over 10 bases. V lost 0 bases and J lost 7; bases outside the gene matches: 7. Germline V gives CDR1 SGHRS, CDR2 YFSETQ. The CDR3 length is 16 residues. The CDR3: CASSLDPSGGGNEQFF. The CDR3, as DNA: TGCGCCAGCAGCTTGGATCCTAGCGGGGGTGGTAATGAGCAGTTCTTC.

The chain is built from TRBV7-3 and TRBJ2-1; TRBD2 aligns across 9 bases. CDR1 and CDR2 from the germline V gene are SGHTA and FQGTGA. V shed 0 bases and J 6 bases; nucleotides not matched to a gene: 6. The CDR3 sequence is 16 residues long. The CDR3 region has the DNA TGTGCCAGCAGCTTAACTAGCGGGGGCGGGACCAATGAGCAGTTCTTC. Translating it yields CASSLTSGGGTNEQFF.

This sequence joins TRBV7-2 and TRBJ2-7; TRBD2 matches at 11 bases. Trimming removed 4 bases from V and 2 bases from J; junction bases left unmatched: 4. CDR3 size: 15 residues. Looked up from germline, CDR1 is SGHTA and CDR2 is FQGNSA. CDR3 amino acids: CASSSLAGDPYEQYF. The CDR3 DNA is TGTGCCAGCAGCTCACTAGCGGGAGATCCCTACGAGCAGTACTTC.

The chain uses TRBV5-4 and TRBJ2-3; TRBD2 matches at 7 bases. The trim removed 3 bases at V and 6 bases at J, leaving 16 bases unmatched. The germline V gene has CDR1 SGHNT and CDR2 YYREEE (reference sequence). This CDR3 comprises 17 residues. The CDR3 coding sequence is TGTGCCAGCAGCTCCTTTCTGGCGGGGGAAGGGCCGGATACGCAGTATTTT. This sequence encodes CASSSFLAGEGPDTQYF.